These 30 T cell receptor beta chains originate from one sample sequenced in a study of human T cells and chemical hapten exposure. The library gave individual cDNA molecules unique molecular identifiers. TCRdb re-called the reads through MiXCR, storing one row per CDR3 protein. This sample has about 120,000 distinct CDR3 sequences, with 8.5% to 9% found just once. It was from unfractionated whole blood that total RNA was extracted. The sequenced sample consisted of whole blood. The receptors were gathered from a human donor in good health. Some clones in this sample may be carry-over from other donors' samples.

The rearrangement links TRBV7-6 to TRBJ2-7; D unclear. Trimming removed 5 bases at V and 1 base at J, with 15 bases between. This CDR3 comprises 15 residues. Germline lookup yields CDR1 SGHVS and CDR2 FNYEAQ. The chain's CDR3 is CASSGSGVSSYEQYF. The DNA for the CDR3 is TGTGCCAGCAGCGGCTCTGGGGTCTCATCCTACGAGCAGTACTTC.

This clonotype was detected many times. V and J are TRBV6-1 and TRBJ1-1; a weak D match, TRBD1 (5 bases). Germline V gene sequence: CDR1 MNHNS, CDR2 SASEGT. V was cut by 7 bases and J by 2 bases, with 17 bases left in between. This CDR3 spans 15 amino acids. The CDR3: CASTRYGAFNTEAFF. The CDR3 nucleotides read TGTGCCAGCACCCGTTACGGGGCCTTTAACACTGAAGCTTTCTTT.

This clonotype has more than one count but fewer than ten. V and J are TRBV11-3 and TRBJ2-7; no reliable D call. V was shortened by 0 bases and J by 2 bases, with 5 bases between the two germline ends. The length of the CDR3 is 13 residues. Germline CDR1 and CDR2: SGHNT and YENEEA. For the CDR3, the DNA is TGTGCCAGCAGCTTAGATCCCACCTACGAGCAGTACTTC. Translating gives CASSLDPTYEQYF. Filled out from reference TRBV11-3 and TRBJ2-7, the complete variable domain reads EAGVVQSPRYKIIEKKQPVAFWCNPISGHNTLYWYLQNLGQGPELLIRYENEEAVDDSQLPKDRFSAERLKGVDSTLKIQPAELGDSAVYLCASSLDPTYEQYFGPGTRLTVT.

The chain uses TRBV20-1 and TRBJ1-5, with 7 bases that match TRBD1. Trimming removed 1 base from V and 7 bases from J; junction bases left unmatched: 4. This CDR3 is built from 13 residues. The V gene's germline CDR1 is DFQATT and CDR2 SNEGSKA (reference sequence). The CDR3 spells CSARGQGRQPQHF. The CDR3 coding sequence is TGCAGTGCTAGAGGACAGGGAAGGCAGCCCCAGCATTTT.

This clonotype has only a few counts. This CDR3 reads CATSRSFTGPNTDTQYF. In DNA, the CDR3 is TGTGCCACCAGCAGATCATTTACGGGACCCAACACAGATACGCAGTATTTT. The rearrangement links TRBV15 to TRBJ2-3, with D possibly called TRBD1 or TRBD2 (5 bases each). CDR1 LNHNV and CDR2 YYDKDF come from the germline V gene (reference sequence). The CDR3 covers 17 residues. The V gene lost 2 bases and the J gene lost 2 bases, with 17 bases spanning the gap.

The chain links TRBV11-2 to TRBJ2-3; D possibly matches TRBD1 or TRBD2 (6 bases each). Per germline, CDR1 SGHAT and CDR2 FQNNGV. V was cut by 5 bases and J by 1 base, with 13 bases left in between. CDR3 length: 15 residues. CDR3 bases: TGTGCCAGCAGCCTAGGGGGGAGAGGCACAGATACGCAGTATTTT. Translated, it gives CASSLGGRGTDTQYF. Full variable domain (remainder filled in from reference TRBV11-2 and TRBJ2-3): EAGVAQSPRYKIIEKRQSVAFWCNPISGHATLYWYQQILGQGPKLLIQFQNNGVVDDSQLPKDRFSAERLKGVDSTLKIQPAKLEDSAVYLCASSLGGRGTDTQYFGPGTRLTVL.

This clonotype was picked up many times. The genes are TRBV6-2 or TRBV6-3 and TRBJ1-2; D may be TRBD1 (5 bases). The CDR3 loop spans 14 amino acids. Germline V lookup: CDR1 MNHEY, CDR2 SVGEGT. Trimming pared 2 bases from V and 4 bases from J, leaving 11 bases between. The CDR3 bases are TGTGCCAGCAGTTACCCAGGGTTTGGCTATGGCTACACCTTC. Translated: CASSYPGFGYGYTF.

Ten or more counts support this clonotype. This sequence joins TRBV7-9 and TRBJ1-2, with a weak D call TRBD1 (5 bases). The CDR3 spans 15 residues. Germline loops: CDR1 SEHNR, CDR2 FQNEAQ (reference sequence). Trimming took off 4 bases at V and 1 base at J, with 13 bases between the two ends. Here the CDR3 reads CASSSSRDLNYGYTF. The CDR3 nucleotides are TGTGCCAGCAGCTCGTCGAGGGACCTTAACTATGGCTACACCTTC.

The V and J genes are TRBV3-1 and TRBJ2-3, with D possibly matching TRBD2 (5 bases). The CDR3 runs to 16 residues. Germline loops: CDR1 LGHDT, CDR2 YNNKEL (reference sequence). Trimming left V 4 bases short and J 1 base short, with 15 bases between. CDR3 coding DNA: TGTGCCAGCAGCCCGGCCCCCGGGGTTGGCACAGATACGCAGTATTTT. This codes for CASSPAPGVGTDTQYF.

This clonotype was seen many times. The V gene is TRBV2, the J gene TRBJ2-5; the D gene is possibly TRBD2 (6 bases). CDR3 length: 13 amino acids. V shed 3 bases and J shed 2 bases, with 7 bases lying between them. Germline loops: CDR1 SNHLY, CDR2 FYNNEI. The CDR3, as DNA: TGTGCCAGCAGTGAGACTAGACAAGAGACCCAGTACTTC. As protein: CASSETRQETQYF.

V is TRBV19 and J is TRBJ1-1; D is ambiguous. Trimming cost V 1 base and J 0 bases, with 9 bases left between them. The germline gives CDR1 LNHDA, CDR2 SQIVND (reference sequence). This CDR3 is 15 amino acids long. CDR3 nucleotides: TGTGCCAGTAGTATAGTCGGAGTATTGAACACTGAAGCTTTCTTT. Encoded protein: CASSIVGVLNTEAFF.

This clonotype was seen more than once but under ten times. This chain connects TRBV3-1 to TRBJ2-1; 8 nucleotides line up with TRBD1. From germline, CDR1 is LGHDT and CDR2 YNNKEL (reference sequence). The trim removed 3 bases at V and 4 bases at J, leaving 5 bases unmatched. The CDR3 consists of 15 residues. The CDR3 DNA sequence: TGTGCCAGCAGCCACCCGGGACAGGTATACAATGAGCAGTTCTTC. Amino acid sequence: CASSHPGQVYNEQFF.

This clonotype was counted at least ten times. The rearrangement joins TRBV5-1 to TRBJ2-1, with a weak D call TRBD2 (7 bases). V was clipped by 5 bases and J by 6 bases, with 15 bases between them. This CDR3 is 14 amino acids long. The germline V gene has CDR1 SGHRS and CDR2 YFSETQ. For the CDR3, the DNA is TGCGCCAGCAGTACCGGAGGGGGGGGCAATGAGCAGTTCTTC. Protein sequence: CASSTGGGGNEQFF.

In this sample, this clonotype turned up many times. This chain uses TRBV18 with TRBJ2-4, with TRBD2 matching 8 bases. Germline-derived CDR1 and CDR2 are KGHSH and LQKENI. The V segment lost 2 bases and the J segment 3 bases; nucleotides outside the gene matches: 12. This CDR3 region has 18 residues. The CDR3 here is CASSPIGGAALGKNIQYF. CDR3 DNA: TGTGCCAGCTCACCAATCGGGGGGGCCGCCCTCGGCAAAAACATTCAGTACTTC.

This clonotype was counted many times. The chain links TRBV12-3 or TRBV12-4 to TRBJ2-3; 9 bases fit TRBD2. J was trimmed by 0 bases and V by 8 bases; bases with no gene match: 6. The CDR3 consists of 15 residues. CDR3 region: CASGMTSGSTDTQYF. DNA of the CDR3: TGTGCCAGCGGAATGACTAGCGGTAGCACAGATACGCAGTATTTT.

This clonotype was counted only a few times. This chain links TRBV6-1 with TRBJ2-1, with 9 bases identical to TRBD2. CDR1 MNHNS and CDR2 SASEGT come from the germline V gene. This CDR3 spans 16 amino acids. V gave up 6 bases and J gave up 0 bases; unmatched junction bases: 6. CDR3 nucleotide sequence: TGTGCCAGCAGGATTAGCGGGGGCAGCTCCTACAATGAGCAGTTCTTC. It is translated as CASRISGGSSYNEQFF.

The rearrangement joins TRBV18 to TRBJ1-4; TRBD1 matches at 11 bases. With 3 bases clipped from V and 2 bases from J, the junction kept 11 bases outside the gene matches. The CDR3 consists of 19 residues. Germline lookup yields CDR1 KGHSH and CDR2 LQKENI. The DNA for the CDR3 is TGTGCCAGCTCACCCCTTCCCGGACAGGGGGCCAACACTAATGAAAAACTGTTTTTT. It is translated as CASSPLPGQGANTNEKLFF. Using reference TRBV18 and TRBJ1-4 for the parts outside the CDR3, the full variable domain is NAGVMQNPRHLVRRRGQEARLRCSPMKGHSHVYWYRQLPEEGLKFMVYLQKENIIDESGMPKERFSAEFPKEGPSILRIQQVVRGDSAAYFCASSPLPGQGANTNEKLFFGSGTQLSVL.

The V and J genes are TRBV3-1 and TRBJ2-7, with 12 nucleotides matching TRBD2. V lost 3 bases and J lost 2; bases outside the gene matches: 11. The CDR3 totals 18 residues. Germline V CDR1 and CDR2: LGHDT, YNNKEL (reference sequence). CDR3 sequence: CASSHWASGRAKTYEQYF. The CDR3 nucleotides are TGTGCCAGCAGCCACTGGGCTAGCGGGAGGGCCAAGACCTACGAGCAGTACTTC.

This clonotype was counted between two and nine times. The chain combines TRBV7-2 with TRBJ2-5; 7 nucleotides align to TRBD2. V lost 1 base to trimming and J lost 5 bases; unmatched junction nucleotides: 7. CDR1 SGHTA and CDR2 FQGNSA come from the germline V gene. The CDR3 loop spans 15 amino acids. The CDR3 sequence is CASSLVTGAGETQYF. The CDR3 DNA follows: TGTGCCAGCAGCTTAGTTACGGGAGCGGGGGAGACCCAGTACTTC.

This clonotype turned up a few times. The CDR3 DNA is TGTGCCTGGAGCTCAGATAACAATGAGCAGTTCTTC. Translation: CAWSSDNNEQFF. V and J are TRBV30 and TRBJ2-1; D is unclear. CDR3 length: 12 residues. Germline CDR1 and CDR2: GTSNPN and SVGIG (reference sequence). V was clipped by 3 bases and J by 5 bases, with 8 bases between them.

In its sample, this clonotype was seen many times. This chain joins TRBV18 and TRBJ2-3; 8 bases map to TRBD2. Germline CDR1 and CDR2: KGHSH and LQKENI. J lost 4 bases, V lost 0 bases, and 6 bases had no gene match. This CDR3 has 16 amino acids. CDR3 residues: CASSPPAGGAADTQYF. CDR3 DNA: TGTGCCAGCTCACCACCGGCGGGGGGCGCGGCAGATACGCAGTATTTT. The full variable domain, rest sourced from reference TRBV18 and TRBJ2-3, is NAGVMQNPRHLVRRRGQEARLRCSPMKGHSHVYWYRQLPEEGLKFMVYLQKENIIDESGMPKERFSAEFPKEGPSILRIQQVVRGDSAAYFCASSPPAGGAADTQYFGPGTRLTVL.

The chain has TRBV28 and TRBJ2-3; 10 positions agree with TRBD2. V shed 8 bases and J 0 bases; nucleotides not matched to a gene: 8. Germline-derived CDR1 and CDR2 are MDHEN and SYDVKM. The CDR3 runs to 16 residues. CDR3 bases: TGTGCCAGCTTTGAGCGGGAGGGATTCAGCACAGATACGCAGTATTTT. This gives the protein CASFEREGFSTDTQYF.

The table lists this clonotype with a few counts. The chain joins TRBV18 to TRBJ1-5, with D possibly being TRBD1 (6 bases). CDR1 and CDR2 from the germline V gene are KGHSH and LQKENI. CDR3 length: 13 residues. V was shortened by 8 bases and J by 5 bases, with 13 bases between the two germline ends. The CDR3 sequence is CASARGRDQPQHF. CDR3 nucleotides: TGTGCCAGCGCCAGGGGACGCGATCAGCCCCAGCATTTT.

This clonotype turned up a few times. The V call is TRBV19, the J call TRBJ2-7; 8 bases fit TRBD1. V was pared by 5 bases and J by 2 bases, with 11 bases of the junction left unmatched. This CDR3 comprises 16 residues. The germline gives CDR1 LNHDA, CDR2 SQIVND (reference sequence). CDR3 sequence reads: CASSPIPGGLTYEQYF. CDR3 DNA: TGTGCCAGTAGTCCAATCCCAGGGGGCCTGACCTACGAGCAGTACTTC. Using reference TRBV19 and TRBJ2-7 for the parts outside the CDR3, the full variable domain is DGGITQSPKYLFRKEGQNVTLSCEQNLNHDAMYWYRQDPGQGLRLIYYSQIVNDFQKGDIAEGYSVSREKKESFPLTVTSAQKNPTAFYLCASSPIPGGLTYEQYFGPGTRLTVT.

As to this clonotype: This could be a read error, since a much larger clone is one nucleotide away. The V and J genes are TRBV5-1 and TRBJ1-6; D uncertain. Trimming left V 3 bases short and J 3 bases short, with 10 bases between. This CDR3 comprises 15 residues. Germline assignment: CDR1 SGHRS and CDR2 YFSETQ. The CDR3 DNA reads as TGCGCCAGCAGCTCGGAACCGAACTATAATTCACCCCTCCACTTT. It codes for CASSSEPNYNSPLHF.

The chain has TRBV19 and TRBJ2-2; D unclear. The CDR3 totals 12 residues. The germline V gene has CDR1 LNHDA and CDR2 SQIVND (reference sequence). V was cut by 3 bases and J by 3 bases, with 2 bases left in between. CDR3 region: CASSMYTGELFF. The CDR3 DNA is TGTGCCAGTAGTATGTACACCGGGGAGCTGTTTTTT.

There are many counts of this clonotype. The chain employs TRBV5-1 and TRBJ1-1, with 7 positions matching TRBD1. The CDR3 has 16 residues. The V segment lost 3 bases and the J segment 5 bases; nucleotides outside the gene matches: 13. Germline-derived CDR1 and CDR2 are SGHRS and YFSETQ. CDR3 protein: CASSSTPTGRRTEAFF. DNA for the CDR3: TGCGCCAGCAGCTCCACCCCGACAGGGCGGAGAACTGAAGCTTTCTTT.

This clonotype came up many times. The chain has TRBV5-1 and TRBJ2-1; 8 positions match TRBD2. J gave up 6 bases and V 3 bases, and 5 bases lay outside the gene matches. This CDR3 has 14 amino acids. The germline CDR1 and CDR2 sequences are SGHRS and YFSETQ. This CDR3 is CASSWREDGNEQFF. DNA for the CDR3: TGCGCCAGCAGCTGGCGGGAGGACGGCAATGAGCAGTTCTTC.

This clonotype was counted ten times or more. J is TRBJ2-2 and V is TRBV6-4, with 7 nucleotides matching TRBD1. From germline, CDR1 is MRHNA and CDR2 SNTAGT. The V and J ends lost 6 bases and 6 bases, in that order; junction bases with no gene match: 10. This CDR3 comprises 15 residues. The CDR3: CASSRGTDSSGELFF. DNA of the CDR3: TGTGCCAGCAGCAGAGGGACAGACAGCTCCGGGGAGCTGTTTTTT.

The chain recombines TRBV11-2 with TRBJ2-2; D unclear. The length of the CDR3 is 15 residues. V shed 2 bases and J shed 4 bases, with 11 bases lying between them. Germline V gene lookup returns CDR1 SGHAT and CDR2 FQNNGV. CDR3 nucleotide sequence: TGTGCCAGCAGCTTAAAAGAGTACGGCACCGGGGAGCTGTTTTTT. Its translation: CASSLKEYGTGELFF. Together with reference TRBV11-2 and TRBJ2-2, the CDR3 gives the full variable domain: EAGVAQSPRYKIIEKRQSVAFWCNPISGHATLYWYQQILGQGPKLLIQFQNNGVVDDSQLPKDRFSAERLKGVDSTLKIQPAKLEDSAVYLCASSLKEYGTGELFFGEGSRLTVL.